This T cell receptor beta chain was recovered during a study of cytotoxic CD8 clonotypes in ibrutinib-treated CLL. The repertoire was sequenced with immunoSEQ multiplex PCR; TCRdb's copy has only in-frame clones and lacks some. The sample lists about 50,000 clones, 83% occurring once. V gave up 1 base and J gave up 4 bases, with 5 bases separating them. The CDR3 totals 12 residues. CDR1 is GTSNPN, CDR2 SVGIG, per germline (reference sequence). The chain recombines TRBV30 with TRBJ1-5; D gene uncertain. This material consisted of PBMCs, taken after 24 months of ibrutinib treatment. The receptor was derived from a human donor with chronic lymphocytic leukemia. For the CDR3, the DNA is TGTGCCTGGAGTGAATTAAATCAGCCCCAGCATTTT. Encoded protein: CAWSELNQPQHF.